These 32 T cell receptor beta chains were sequenced from one sample in a study of monozygotic twins with inflammatory bowel disease. TCRdb re-called the 5' RACE reads and shows each CDR3 protein once, DNA omitted. Found here are approximately 100,000 distinct CDR3 sequences; the top ten clones hold around 1.9%. Sequencing input: blood. Source of these receptors: a human donor with ulcerative colitis or Crohn's disease, or a healthy co-twin of an affected twin (not recorded which).

The rearrangement uses TRBV18 and TRBJ2-5; TCRdb calls TRBD1, which cannot be checked without DNA. The CDR3 loop spans 16 amino acids. Per germline, CDR1 KGHSH and CDR2 LQKENI. CDR3 amino acids: CASSPLRTGPQETQYF.

The rearrangement joins TRBV6-5 to TRBJ2-1. Germline CDR1 MNHEY, CDR2 SVGAGI. This CDR3 has 11 residues. The CDR3 here is CASSTLYEQFF.

The gene calls are TRBV6-2 or TRBV6-3 and TRBJ1-2; TCRdb's D gene call, TRBD1, goes unchecked for lack of DNA. The V gene's germline CDR1 is MNHEY and CDR2 SVGEGT. This CDR3 contains 14 residues. CDR3 sequence: CASSYYQGQYGYTF.

The chain has TRBV5-8 and TRBJ2-7. CDR1 and CDR2 from the germline V gene are SGHTS and YDEGEE. The CDR3 loop spans 11 amino acids. CDR3 amino acids: CASSLSDEQYF. The variable domain in full, completed from reference TRBV5-8 and TRBJ2-7, reads EAGVTQSPTHLIKTRGQQATLRCSPISGHTSVYWYQQALGLGLQFLLWYDEGEERNRGNFPPRFSGRQFPNYSSELNVNALELEDSALYLCASSLSDEQYFGPGTRLTVT.

The rearrangement links TRBV20-1 to TRBJ2-1; TCRdb names TRBD1, which stays unverified in the absence of DNA. This CDR3 comprises 14 residues. The V gene's germline CDR1 is DFQATT and CDR2 SNEGSKA (reference sequence). The CDR3 sequence is CSHEGTNQMYEQFF.

This chain links TRBV2 with TRBJ2-7. Germline-derived CDR1 and CDR2 are SNHLY and FYNNEI. The CDR3 covers 16 residues. CDR3 region: CASIFRPATTSGEQYF.

V gene TRBV7-6 combines with J gene TRBJ2-7; TCRdb lists TRBD1, though no DNA is available to test this call. The germline V gene encodes CDR1 SGHVS and CDR2 FNYEAQ. This CDR3 has 15 residues. CDR3 protein: CASSPRQGARDEQYF.

The V and J genes are TRBV12-5 and TRBJ2-5. The CDR3 length is 16 residues. Germline values: CDR1 LGHNT, CDR2 FRNRAP. Here the CDR3 reads CASGSGTGLSQETQYF.

The V and J genes are TRBV20-1 and TRBJ2-7. The germline CDR1 and CDR2 sequences are DFQATT and SNEGSKA (reference sequence). The CDR3 extends over 12 amino acids. The CDR3 here is CSAPDQAYEQYF.

The rearrangement joins TRBV7-2 to TRBJ2-3. The CDR3 is 14 residues long. In germline, CDR1 is SGHTA, CDR2 FQGNSA. Here the CDR3 reads CASSLTGSTDTQYF. Using reference TRBV7-2 and TRBJ2-3 for the parts outside the CDR3, the full variable domain is GAGVSQSPSNKVTEKGKDVELRCDPISGHTALYWYRQSLGQGLEFLIYFQGNSAPDKSGLPSDRFSAERTGGSVSTLTIQRTQQEDSAVYLCASSLTGSTDTQYFGPGTRLTVL.

The J gene is TRBJ2-5, the V gene TRBV7-3; checking the TCRdb D call of TRBD2 is not possible without DNA. The V gene's germline CDR1 is SGHTA and CDR2 FQGTGA. The CDR3 contains 13 residues. The CDR3 region is CASSSGLAETQYF.

V usage is TRBV5-1 and J usage is TRBJ1-2. Germline CDR1 is SGHRS and CDR2 is YFSETQ. The CDR3 runs to 14 residues. The CDR3 is CASSLGQENYGYTF. The variable domain in full, with the rest retrieved from reference TRBV5-1 and TRBJ1-2, is KAGVTQTPRYLIKTRGQQVTLSCSPISGHRSVSWYQQTPGQGLQFLFEYFSETQRNKGNFPGRFSGRQFSNSRSEMNVSTLELGDSALYLCASSLGQENYGYTFGSGTRLTVV.

The V and J genes are TRBV12-3 or TRBV12-4 and TRBJ2-7. The CDR3 totals 13 residues. CDR3 amino acids: CASSLFPSYEQYF.

The rearrangement joins TRBV7-6 to TRBJ2-3; TCRdb designates TRBD2, a call that cannot be tested without DNA. This CDR3 has 16 amino acids. The germline gives CDR1 SGHVS, CDR2 FNYEAQ. CDR3 in amino acids: CASSLVGSGSADTQYF. The whole variable domain, filled in from reference TRBV7-6 and TRBJ2-3, reads GAGVSQSPRYKVTKRGQDVALRCDPISGHVSLYWYRQALGQGPEFLTYFNYEAQQDKSGLPNDRFSAERPEGSISTLTIQRTEQRDSAMYRCASSLVGSGSADTQYFGPGTRLTVL.

The rearrangement links TRBV12-3 or TRBV12-4 to TRBJ2-5; TCRdb lists TRBD1, though no DNA is available to test this call. The CDR3 extends over 14 amino acids. CDR3 residues: CASRVATGQETQYF.

CDR3 loop: CASSKGHNEKLFF. This sequence joins TRBV5-5 and TRBJ1-4; TCRdb outputs TRBD1, but without DNA this stays unchecked. This CDR3 is built from 13 residues. Per germline, CDR1 SGHKS and CDR2 YYEKEE (reference sequence).

This chain joins TRBV19 and TRBJ2-7; the D call of TRBD1 rests on TCRdb alone, since no DNA is present to check it. Germline CDR1 reads LNHDA; CDR2 reads SQIVND (reference sequence). This CDR3 contains 13 residues. This CDR3 is CASRTGTSTRQYF.

This chain uses TRBV5-1 with TRBJ2-3; the D call from TCRdb, TRBD2, cannot be confirmed without DNA. Germline lookup yields CDR1 SGHRS and CDR2 YFSETQ. The CDR3 consists of 16 residues. This CDR3 is CASSGGTLGGTDTQYF.

The V gene is TRBV19, the J gene TRBJ2-4; TCRdb outputs TRBD1, but without DNA this stays unchecked. The CDR3 spans 12 residues. Germline V gene data show CDR1 as LNHDA and CDR2 as SQIVND (reference sequence). The CDR3 here is CASSRQQNMQYF.

CDR3 loop: CAWSVLGGGGYTF. The genes are TRBV30 and TRBJ1-2. The CDR3 totals 13 residues. CDR1 and CDR2 (germline): GTSNPN, SVGIG (reference sequence).

The chain couples TRBV5-1 to TRBJ2-1. There are 12 residues in the CDR3. The germline V gene encodes CDR1 SGHRS and CDR2 YFSETQ. The CDR3 loop is CASSWDYNEQFF.

The chain recombines TRBV20-1 with TRBJ1-6; there is no DNA to check the TCRdb D call of TRBD1. Germline assignment: CDR1 DFQATT and CDR2 SNEGSKA (reference sequence). The CDR3 length is 14 residues. The CDR3 loop is CSAQGGWINSPLHF.

V usage is TRBV5-6 and J usage is TRBJ2-3; TCRdb gives TRBD1 as the D gene, but with no DNA this cannot be confirmed. The germline V gene encodes CDR1 SGHDT and CDR2 YYEEEE. This CDR3 spans 15 amino acids. The CDR3 sequence is CASSLVAGGTDTQYF. Combining the CDR3 with reference TRBV5-6 and TRBJ2-3 gives the whole variable domain DAGVTQSPTHLIKTRGQQVTLRCSPKSGHDTVSWYQQALGQGPQFIFQYYEEEERQRGNFPDRFSGHQFPNYSSELNVNALLLGDSALYLCASSLVAGGTDTQYFGPGTRLTVL.

V usage is TRBV6-1 and J usage is TRBJ2-7; TCRdb returns TRBD1, unconfirmable since there is no DNA. This CDR3 has 17 residues. Germline-derived CDR1 and CDR2 are MNHNS and SASEGT. CDR3 region: CATQGVPTRPVLSEQYF.

The chain is built from TRBV20-1 and TRBJ1-1. The CDR3 consists of 14 residues. Germline CDR1 DFQATT, CDR2 SNEGSKA (reference sequence). CDR3 sequence reads: CSARSPTGGTEAFF.

The chain is built from TRBV7-2 and TRBJ2-1; TCRdb's assignment of TRBD1 cannot be checked, as there is no DNA. Germline V CDR1 and CDR2: SGHTA, FQGNSA. The CDR3 sequence is 12 residues long. The CDR3 region is CASRPDSNEQFF.

The J gene is TRBJ2-7, the V gene TRBV9; the TCRdb call, TRBD1, lacks DNA for checking. Germline CDR1 is SGDLS and CDR2 is YYNGEE. The CDR3 loop spans 14 amino acids. The CDR3 loop is CASSGGQGRYEQYF.

This chain connects TRBV27 to TRBJ1-1. The CDR3 length is 13 residues. Per the germline V gene, CDR1 is MNHEY and CDR2 is SMNVEV (reference sequence). CDR3 protein: CASQLGGNTEAFF.

J is TRBJ2-5 and V is TRBV4-3; TCRdb reports TRBD2, a call that lacks DNA to check it against. CDR1 and CDR2 (germline): LGHNA, YSLEER. The CDR3 sequence is 19 residues long. Here the CDR3 reads CASSQETSGRPQFQETQYF.

This sequence joins TRBV6-5 and TRBJ2-2. CDR3 length: 15 residues. CDR1 is MNHEY, CDR2 SVGAGI, per germline. CDR3: CASSYGSGRTGELFF.

The chain has TRBV5-1 and TRBJ2-4. Germline CDR1 and CDR2: SGHRS and YFSETQ. CDR3 length: 15 amino acids. The CDR3 region is CASSFGTVAKNIQYF.

The chain recombines TRBV6-1 with TRBJ1-1; TCRdb reports TRBD1, a call that lacks DNA to check it against. This CDR3 is 14 amino acids long. Germline values: CDR1 MNHNS, CDR2 SASEGT. The CDR3: CASSVDRGGTEAFF.